The present T cell receptor (beta chain) was sequenced within a study of T-cell memory formation after mild COVID-19. A single record per CDR3 protein comes from TCRdb applying MiXCR to the 5' RACE reads. Of around 250,000 distinct CDR3 sequences listed, around 15% are singletons. Comments on this clonotype: Its antigen is currently unknown. The junction does not match germline at one end; this may be a read error.

Broader study findings: Balance between CD4 and CD8 was seen in clones contracting day 15 to 85, and a CD4+ lean was seen in later expanders. CD8+ contracting clones occupied EMRA, while CD4+ ones occupied mainly CM and EM. Pre-infection memory showed some responding clones, and this suggested that cross-reactive memory joined.

This CDR3 contains 15 residues. The sequence was obtained from a man between 18 and 35 years old who had mild COVID-19 (a few samples of this study predate the infection). Cell type and time point are not known. This chain links TRBV12-3 or TRBV12-4 with TRBJ2-3, with D possibly TRBD2 on 6 matching bases. The sequenced material came from PBMCs or a T cell subset sorted from them (not recorded which). CDR3 bases: TGTGCCAGCAGCTTAGAGCGGGCCAGCACAGATACGCAGTATTTT. Translation gives CASSLERASTDTQYF.